Listed below are T cell receptor beta chains from one sample, sequenced in a study of blood T cell repertoires in COVID-19. TCRdb's table, derived via immunoSEQ multiplex PCR, lists solely in-frame clones and lacks some. The sample holds tens of thousands of clones, around 91% seen once. The sequencing input was peripheral blood. The receptors come from a man between 70 and 80 years old with active or convalescent COVID-19. CDR3s include the opening cysteine and the closing phenylalanine or tryptophan. The D gene is left open where the match is weak. Not every row has a clone size; where given, it reads once, few, many or a size class.

cdr3_nt: TGTGCCAGCAGCCTCCTGCGGGGGGGCCAGAATGAGCAGTTCTTC; cdr3_aa: CASSLLRGGQNEQFF; clone_size: NA; d_call: TRBD2; j_call: TRBJ2-1; v_call: TRBV3-1/TRBV3-2
cdr3_nt: TGTGCCAGCAGCTTTTCACAGGTGAGCTCCTACGAGCAGTACTTC; cdr3_aa: CASSFSQVSSYEQYF; clone_size: NA; d_call: NA; j_call: TRBJ2-7; v_call: TRBV5-6
cdr3_nt: TGTGCCAGCAGCTTATTAGGGACAGGGCATTCACCCCTCCACTTT; cdr3_aa: CASSLLGTGHSPLHF; clone_size: NA; d_call: TRBD1; j_call: TRBJ1-6; v_call: TRBV11-2
cdr3_nt: TGTGCCAGCAGCCACCAGACAGGGGGCGAACCACCCCTCCACTTT; cdr3_aa: CASSHQTGGEPPLHF; clone_size: NA; d_call: TRBD1; j_call: TRBJ1-6; v_call: TRBV3-1/TRBV3-2
cdr3_nt: TGTGCCAGCAGCTTTATCGGGACAATGAACACTGAAGCTTTCTTT; cdr3_aa: CASSFIGTMNTEAFF; clone_size: NA; d_call: NA; j_call: TRBJ1-1; v_call: TRBV5-6
cdr3_nt: TGTGCCAGCACCGCCCTGGGCAGAGAAGAGACCCAGTACTTC; cdr3_aa: CASTALGREETQYF; clone_size: NA; d_call: NA; j_call: TRBJ2-5; v_call: TRBV28
cdr3_nt: TGCAGCGTTACGAGGACTGAAGCTTTCTTT; cdr3_aa: CSVTRTEAFF; clone_size: NA; d_call: NA; j_call: TRBJ1-1; v_call: TRBV29-1
cdr3_nt: TGTGCCAGCAGCCCGGGGGTCAGGGTCGTCCACGAGCAGTACTTC; cdr3_aa: CASSPGVRVVHEQYF; clone_size: NA; d_call: NA; j_call: TRBJ2-7; v_call: TRBV5-6
cdr3_nt: TGCGCCAGCAGCTTGGCCCGAGACAGCGGCACAGATACGCAGTATTTT; cdr3_aa: CASSLARDSGTDTQYF; clone_size: NA; d_call: NA; j_call: TRBJ2-3; v_call: TRBV5-1
cdr3_nt: TGCGCCAGCAGAGTACAGGGGGTACTCAATGAGCAGTTCTTC; cdr3_aa: CASRVQGVLNEQFF; clone_size: NA; d_call: TRBD1; j_call: TRBJ2-1; v_call: TRBV5-1
cdr3_nt: TGTGCCAGCAGTGATATGAGCTCCTATAATTCACCCCTCCACTTT; cdr3_aa: CASSDMSSYNSPLHF; clone_size: NA; d_call: NA; j_call: TRBJ1-6; v_call: TRBV2
cdr3_nt: TGTGCCAGCCTCCCATCCGGGGGGGAAATATACACTGAAGCTTTCTTT; cdr3_aa: CASLPSGGEIYTEAFF; clone_size: NA; d_call: NA; j_call: TRBJ1-1; v_call: TRBV27
cdr3_nt: TGTGCCAGCAGCTCACAGCGACAGGCTGATCCTTGGAACACTGAAGCTTTCTTT; cdr3_aa: CASSSQRQADPWNTEAFF; clone_size: NA; d_call: NA; j_call: TRBJ1-1; v_call: TRBV3-1/TRBV3-2
cdr3_nt: TGCGCCAGCAGCTTTACCACAGGGAGCTATGGCTACACCTTC; cdr3_aa: CASSFTTGSYGYTF; clone_size: once; d_call: NA; j_call: TRBJ1-2; v_call: TRBV5-1
cdr3_nt: TGTGCCAGCAACCGAAACCCCCGGGACAGAAACTATGGCTACACCTTC; cdr3_aa: CASNRNPRDRNYGYTF; clone_size: NA; d_call: TRBD1; j_call: TRBJ1-2; v_call: TRBV28
cdr3_nt: TGTGCCAGCAGCTCCGGGACAGGGGGTATGAACACTGAAGCTTTCTTT; cdr3_aa: CASSSGTGGMNTEAFF; clone_size: NA; d_call: TRBD1; j_call: TRBJ1-1; v_call: TRBV7-8
cdr3_nt: TGCGCCAGCAGCTTGGCCAAGGAGGGCCTTAGGACCGGGGAGCTGTTTTTT; cdr3_aa: CASSLAKEGLRTGELFF; clone_size: NA; d_call: NA; j_call: TRBJ2-2; v_call: TRBV5-1
cdr3_nt: TGTGCCAGCAGCTTAGTTCCAGGCTACGAGCAGTACTTC; cdr3_aa: CASSLVPGYEQYF; clone_size: NA; d_call: NA; j_call: TRBJ2-7; v_call: TRBV7-2
cdr3_nt: TGTGCCAGCAGCTCGCCTACTAGCGGTACCTACGAGCAGTACTTC; cdr3_aa: CASSSPTSGTYEQYF; clone_size: few; d_call: TRBD2; j_call: TRBJ2-7; v_call: TRBV7-9
cdr3_nt: TGCGCCAGCAGCCAAGAGGAGGGGGCCTCAAATGAGCAGTTCTTC; cdr3_aa: CASSQEEGASNEQFF; clone_size: NA; d_call: NA; j_call: TRBJ2-1; v_call: TRBV4-1
cdr3_nt: TGCGCCAGCAGCCAAGACGGGGGAATGCAGTTCTTC; cdr3_aa: CASSQDGGMQFF; clone_size: NA; d_call: NA; j_call: TRBJ2-1; v_call: TRBV4-1
cdr3_nt: TGTTCAGGGGGCGAAAACACCGGGGAGCTGTTTTTT; cdr3_aa: CSGGENTGELFF; clone_size: NA; d_call: TRBD1; j_call: TRBJ2-2; v_call: TRBV30
cdr3_nt: TGTGCCAGCAAAGTGGGCGGGGGGTCCTCCTACGAGCAGTACTTC; cdr3_aa: CASKVGGGSSYEQYF; clone_size: once; d_call: TRBD2; j_call: TRBJ2-7; v_call: TRBV6-5
cdr3_nt: TGTGCCAGCACCCTCGGGAGTGAGAATTCACCCCTCCACTTT; cdr3_aa: CASTLGSENSPLHF; clone_size: NA; d_call: NA; j_call: TRBJ1-6; v_call: TRBV28
cdr3_nt: TGTGCCAGCAGTTACTCGTTTCAGGGGGGCCATGAGCAGTTCTTC; cdr3_aa: CASSYSFQGGHEQFF; clone_size: once; d_call: NA; j_call: TRBJ2-1; v_call: TRBV6-7
cdr3_nt: TGTGCCAGCAGCTTAAGGGTGGACAGGGGCCGGGCTGAAGCTTTCTTT; cdr3_aa: CASSLRVDRGRAEAFF; clone_size: once; d_call: TRBD1; j_call: TRBJ1-1; v_call: TRBV7-9
cdr3_nt: TGTGCCAGCAGTACCGAGGGGGCTTGTGATGAAAAACTGTTTTTT; cdr3_aa: CASSTEGACDEKLFF; clone_size: NA; d_call: TRBD1; j_call: TRBJ1-4; v_call: TRBV5-4
cdr3_nt: TGTGCCAGCAGCCACGGGGGGAACTCAGGCTATGGCTACACCTTC; cdr3_aa: CASSHGGNSGYGYTF; clone_size: NA; d_call: NA; j_call: TRBJ1-2; v_call: TRBV7-2
cdr3_nt: TGTGCCACAGCGGGCTACACTGAAGCTTTCTTT; cdr3_aa: CATAGYTEAFF; clone_size: NA; d_call: NA; j_call: TRBJ1-1; v_call: TRBV28
cdr3_nt: TGTGCCAGCAGTTTTGCCGGCCGGGGGAGGGAGCAGTACTTC; cdr3_aa: CASSFAGRGREQYF; clone_size: NA; d_call: NA; j_call: TRBJ2-7; v_call: TRBV28
cdr3_nt: TGTGCCTGGAGGCCAGGTTCCGGGGAGCTGTTTTTT; cdr3_aa: CAWRPGSGELFF; clone_size: NA; d_call: NA; j_call: TRBJ2-2; v_call: TRBV30
cdr3_nt: TGTGCCAGCAGCCTACGGGACAGGTTCTACGAGCAGTACTTC; cdr3_aa: CASSLRDRFYEQYF; clone_size: NA; d_call: TRBD1; j_call: TRBJ2-7; v_call: TRBV7-8
cdr3_nt: TGTGCCAGCAGTGAAGGCCCCGGTGCCGGAAACACCATATATTTT; cdr3_aa: CASSEGPGAGNTIYF; clone_size: NA; d_call: NA; j_call: TRBJ1-3; v_call: TRBV6-1
cdr3_nt: TGTGCCAGCAGCTTTAGGGGGACTAGCCAAGAGACCCAGTACTTC; cdr3_aa: CASSFRGTSQETQYF; clone_size: NA; d_call: TRBD2; j_call: TRBJ2-5; v_call: TRBV5-4
cdr3_nt: TGTGCCACCAGTGATGCTCAAAACAGGTTTCGGGAGCAGTTCTTC; cdr3_aa: CATSDAQNRFREQFF; clone_size: NA; d_call: NA; j_call: TRBJ2-1; v_call: TRBV24-1
cdr3_nt: TGCGCCAGCAGCTGGAGGACAGGGGGCGATTTTTACTATGGCTACACCTTC; cdr3_aa: CASSWRTGGDFYYGYTF; clone_size: NA; d_call: TRBD1; j_call: TRBJ1-2; v_call: TRBV5-1
cdr3_nt: TGTGCCAGCAGTCTGGAGGGGGACAGGGCTTTGGCCGGAAACACCATATATTTT; cdr3_aa: CASSLEGDRALAGNTIYF; clone_size: NA; d_call: TRBD1; j_call: TRBJ1-3; v_call: TRBV6-6
cdr3_nt: TGCAGCGACCATCGGGAGGTCAGGGAGTATGGCTACACCTTC; cdr3_aa: CSDHREVREYGYTF; clone_size: NA; d_call: NA; j_call: TRBJ1-2; v_call: TRBV29-1
cdr3_nt: TGTGCCAGCAGTTTGGACAGGACTGTAGGAGCTTTCTTT; cdr3_aa: CASSLDRTVGAFF; clone_size: NA; d_call: TRBD1; j_call: TRBJ1-1; v_call: TRBV7-2
cdr3_nt: TGTGCCAGCAGTTCAGAGGAGGTTATGGCTAACTATGGCTACACCTTC; cdr3_aa: CASSSEEVMANYGYTF; clone_size: once; d_call: NA; j_call: TRBJ1-2; v_call: TRBV28
cdr3_nt: TGTGCCAGCGAACTAGCGGGGGCTTCGAGCTCCTACAATGAGCAGTTCTTC; cdr3_aa: CASELAGASSSYNEQFF; clone_size: NA; d_call: TRBD2; j_call: TRBJ2-1; v_call: TRBV2
cdr3_nt: TGTGCCACCAGTGCTCGTACACTAGGGAGGAGGGAGCTGTTTTTT; cdr3_aa: CATSARTLGRRELFF; clone_size: NA; d_call: NA; j_call: TRBJ2-2; v_call: TRBV24-1